This T cell receptor (beta chain) appears in the sequencing data of a study of cytomegalovirus exposure and HLA in healthy donors. Looking at the study overall: The study's early data release held approximately 91 million unique TCRs from HLA-typed donors.

V lost 1 base to trimming and J lost 8 bases; unmatched junction nucleotides: 15. The germline V gene has CDR1 MGHRA and CDR2 YSYEKL. This CDR3 is built from 18 residues. The PCR was carried out with 60 Vbeta primers and 13 Jbeta primers. TCRdb's copy holds only in-frame clones and misses some; the assay was immunoSEQ multiplex PCR. Here the sample table reports about 120,000 clones. Sample: PBMCs. This clonotype was sampled from a man younger than 40 in good health and CMV-seronegative. The rearrangement uses TRBV4-1 and TRBJ1-4, with 8 positions matching TRBD1. For the CDR3, the DNA is TGCGCCAGCAGCCAAGGGCAGGCGCCTCAGGGGGCTGAGGAAAAACTGTTTTTT. Residues: CASSQGQAPQGAEEKLFF.